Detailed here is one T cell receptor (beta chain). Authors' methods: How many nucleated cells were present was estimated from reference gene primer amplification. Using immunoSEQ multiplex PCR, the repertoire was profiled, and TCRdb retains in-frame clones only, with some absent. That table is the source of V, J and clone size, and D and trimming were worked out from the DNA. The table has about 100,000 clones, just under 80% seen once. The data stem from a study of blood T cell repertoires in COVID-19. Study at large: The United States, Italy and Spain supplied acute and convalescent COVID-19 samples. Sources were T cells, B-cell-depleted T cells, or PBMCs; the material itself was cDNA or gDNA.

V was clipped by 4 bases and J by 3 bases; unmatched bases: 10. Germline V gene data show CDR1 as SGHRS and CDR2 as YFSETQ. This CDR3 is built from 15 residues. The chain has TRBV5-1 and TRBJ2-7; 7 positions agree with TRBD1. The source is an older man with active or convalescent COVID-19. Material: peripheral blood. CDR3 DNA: TGCGCCAGCAGCAACCCCGGGACAGCGATCTACGAGCAGTACTTC. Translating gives CASSNPGTAIYEQYF.